Detailed here is one T cell receptor (beta chain). This entry comes from a study of blood T cell repertoires in COVID-19. Study-wide background: PBMCs, B-cell-depleted T cells, or T cells were the source of the cDNA or gDNA that made up the material.

CDR3 length equals 15 residues. V trimming: 1 base; J trimming: 5 bases; junction bases outside the gene matches: 4. Germline V lookup: CDR1 SGHTA, CDR2 FQGNSA. The age range of participants was about 18 to 95 years, with residence in some 25 US areas. Original methodology: Reference gene primers were amplified, and this amplification served to estimate nucleated cell counts. Assay: immunoSEQ multiplex PCR; the TCRdb copy retains only in-frame clones and omits some. That table is the source of V, J and clone size, and D and trimming were worked out from the DNA. Altogether 250,000 to 350,000 clones are present, around 91% being singletons, with the ten largest covering 2% to 3%.

This receptor was identified in a young woman who had recovered from COVID-19. The sequenced material came from PBMCs or T cells enriched from blood (not recorded which). This chain connects TRBV7-2 to TRBJ2-3; 9 bases fit TRBD1. As DNA, the CDR3 is TGTGCCAGCAGCTTAGGGACAGGGGAGGGAGATACGCAGTATTTT. It is translated as CASSLGTGEGDTQYF.